This T cell receptor beta chain was obtained from a study of shared clonotypes between healthy human individuals. Clones were sequenced by immunoSEQ multiplex PCR, and TCRdb holds only the in-frame ones, with some missing. The sample holds 2 million to 3 million clones; over 85% are singletons and the top ten take 0.36%. This clone was detected once. The CDR3 is 16 residues long. V was clipped by 4 bases and J by 5 bases; unmatched bases: 13. The V gene's germline CDR1 is SGHKS and CDR2 YYEKEE (reference sequence). The TCR sequence derives from a man aged 18 to 29 in good health. Some clones in this sample may be carry-over from other donors' samples. This chain uses TRBV5-5 with TRBJ2-5; the match to TRBD2 covers 8 bases. Sequenced sample: naive CD4+ T cells from PBMCs. Documented subset: CD45RA+ positively selected. Here the CDR3 reads CASSPISGLAMETQYF. The CDR3 DNA reads TGTGCCAGCAGCCCGATCTCAGGACTAGCTATGGAGACCCAGTACTTC.